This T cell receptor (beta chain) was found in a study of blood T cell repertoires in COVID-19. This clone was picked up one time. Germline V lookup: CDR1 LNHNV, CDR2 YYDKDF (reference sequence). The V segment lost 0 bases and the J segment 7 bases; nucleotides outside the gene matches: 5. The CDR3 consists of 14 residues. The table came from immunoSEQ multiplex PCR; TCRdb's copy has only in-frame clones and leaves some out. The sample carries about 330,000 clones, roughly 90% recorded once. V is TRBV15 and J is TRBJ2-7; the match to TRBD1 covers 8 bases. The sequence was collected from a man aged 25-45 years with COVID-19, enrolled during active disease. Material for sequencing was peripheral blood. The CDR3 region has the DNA TGTGCCACCAGCAGAGACCAGGGGGCGGAGGAGCAGTACTTC. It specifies CATSRDQGAEEQYF.